These T cell receptor beta chains were read from a single sample in a study of T cell responses to AZD1222 COVID-19 vaccine. The data were produced by immunoSEQ multiplex PCR, yet TCRdb's version contains in-frame clones alone and is incomplete. There are some 130,000 clones in the sample; around 90% occur only once, and less than 4.5% lies in the top ten. The sequenced sample was peripheral blood, obtained on day 0 of AZD1222 vaccination. The source is an adult in good health. The CDR3 runs from the conserved cysteine through the conserved F or W. D genes are given only for firm matches. Clone size, where shown, is once, few, many, or a class for clones that have expanded.

TRBJ2-7 | TRBD2 | TRBV11-2 | NA | CASSLGPAGGSYEQYF | TGTGCCAGCAGCTTAGGGCCAGCGGGAGGGTCCTACGAGCAGTACTTC
TRBJ2-7 | TRBD1 | TRBV6-5 | NA | CASSPHGQAYEQYF | TGTGCCAGCAGCCCCCACGGACAGGCCTACGAGCAGTACTTC
TRBJ2-1 | TRBD2 | TRBV10-3 | NA | CAIRATSGRNNEQFF | TGTGCCATCAGGGCGACTAGCGGGAGGAACAATGAGCAGTTCTTC
TRBJ2-3 | NA | TRBV19 | NA | CASSIAPRDTQYF | TGTGCCAGTAGTATAGCCCCCCGAGATACGCAGTATTTT
TRBJ2-7 | NA | TRBV5-5 | NA | CASQKGGSYEQYF | TGTGCCAGCCAAAAAGGGGGGTCCTACGAGCAGTACTTC
TRBJ2-5 | NA | TRBV7-2 | once | CASSLWGALSQETQYF | TGTGCCAGCAGCTTATGGGGGGCACTCTCGCAAGAGACCCAGTACTTC
TRBJ2-2 | NA | TRBV7-2 | NA | CASSPQGMGQSGELFF | TGTGCCAGCAGCCCGCAGGGAATGGGGCAGTCCGGGGAGCTGTTTTTT
TRBJ1-1 | TRBD1 | TRBV27 | many | CASSFLGQSNTEAFF | TGTGCCAGCAGTTTCTTGGGACAGAGTAACACTGAAGCTTTCTTT
TRBJ2-5 | NA | TRBV7-9 | NA | CASSLLETQYF | TGTGCCAGCAGCTTACTGGAGACCCAGTACTTC
TRBJ2-7 | TRBD2 | TRBV28 | NA | CASSLITGLATRYEQYF | TGTGCCAGCAGTTTGATCACCGGACTAGCCACTCGCTACGAGCAGTACTTC
TRBJ1-5 | NA | TRBV3-1/TRBV3-2 | NA | CASSQFGENQPQHF | TGTGCCAGCAGCCAGTTTGGAGAGAATCAGCCCCAGCATTTT
TRBJ1-1 | TRBD1 | TRBV29-1 | NA | CSVPPRGQGAGEAFF | TGCAGCGTTCCACCCCGAGGACAGGGGGCAGGTGAAGCTTTCTTT
TRBJ2-1 | TRBD2 | TRBV3-1/TRBV3-2 | NA | CASSQDPLAGSSYNEQFF | TGTGCCAGCAGCCAAGATCCTCTAGCGGGAAGCTCCTACAATGAGCAGTTCTTC